The sequence of this T cell receptor (beta chain) was determined in a study of T cell clones after liver transplantation. Overall study context: Graft-donor-reactive sequences were compared with third-party-reactive TCRbeta sequences from pre-transplant mixed lymphocyte reactions.

The CDR3 sequence is 14 residues long. The V and J ends lost 7 bases and 7 bases respectively, with 20 bases between them. Germline V gene sequence: CDR1 SNHLY, CDR2 FYNNEI. The data were produced by immunoSEQ multiplex PCR, yet TCRdb's version contains in-frame clones alone and is incomplete. The profile shows 12,000 to 15,000 clones, around 90% of them singletons. Thawed unstimulated PBMCs were FACS-sorted by CD3, CD4 and CD8 into two populations. The clonotype originates from a human donor who received a liver transplant. The rearrangement uses TRBV2 and TRBJ2-7; D may correspond to TRBD1 or TRBD2 (5 bases each). The sequenced sample was CD8+ T cells from blood, obtained before liver transplant. DNA for the CDR3: TGTGCCAGCACCGGGACCCCACTTACGGGGGAGCAGTACTTC. As protein: CASTGTPLTGEQYF.